The TCR beta chain under discussion was sequenced for a study of graft-versus-host responses after intestinal transplantation. The CDR3 runs 10 residues. Per germline, CDR1 MDHEN and CDR2 SYDVKM. The V gene lost 4 bases and the J gene lost 7 bases, with 4 bases spanning the gap. The data were produced by immunoSEQ multiplex PCR, yet TCRdb's version contains in-frame clones alone and is incomplete. The repertoire holds around 16,000 clones, with around 87% as singletons. The sequence was obtained from a human patient who received an intestinal transplant, so some T cells may come from the graft donor. The source was bone marrow, collected 125 days after intestinal transplantation. V gene TRBV28 combines with J gene TRBJ1-1; D remains ambiguous. DNA for the CDR3: TGTGCCAGCAGTTCTGGTGAAGCTTTCTTT. This codes for CASSSGEAFF.